The present entry profiles one T cell receptor (beta chain) with its context. Its specificity is unknown. These data originate in a study of T cells after yellow fever vaccination. Using its own MiXCR run on the 5' RACE reads, TCRdb lists one record per CDR3 protein. The data contain 300,000 to 350,000 distinct CDR3 sequences, approximately 4.3% of them singletons. Notes on the study in general: Detected again after the booster were most primary-vaccination clones, at 95% to 97% CD4 and approximately 85% CD8.

Trimming removed 3 bases from V and 5 bases from J, with 13 bases in between. The CDR3 is 14 amino acids. Germline V gives CDR1 DFQATT, CDR2 SNEGSKA (reference sequence). This chain joins TRBV20-1 and TRBJ2-2, with TRBD1 as a possible D gene (5 bases). The sequence was collected from a man aged 18 to 29 who received the YFV17D yellow fever vaccine. The input for sequencing was PBMCs, taken 15 days after the yellow fever booster vaccination. The CDR3 DNA reads TGCAGTGCTAGGATGGGGCGTGGGACCGGGGAGCTGTTTTTT. This encodes CSARMGRGTGELFF.